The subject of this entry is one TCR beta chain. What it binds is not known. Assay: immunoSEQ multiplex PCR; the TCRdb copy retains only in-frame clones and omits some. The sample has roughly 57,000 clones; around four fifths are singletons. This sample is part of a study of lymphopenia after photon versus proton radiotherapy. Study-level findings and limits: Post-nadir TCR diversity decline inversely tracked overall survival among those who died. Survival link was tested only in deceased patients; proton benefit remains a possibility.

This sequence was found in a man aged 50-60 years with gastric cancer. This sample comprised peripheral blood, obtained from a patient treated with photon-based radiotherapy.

CDR3 DNA sequence: TGTGCCAGCAGCCAAGGCCCCTCTAGCGGAGGGCAGTTCTTC. Amino acid sequence: CASSQGPSSGGQFF. The genes are TRBV4-2 and TRBJ2-1; 7 nucleotides align to TRBD2. The length of the CDR3 is 14 residues. Germline values: CDR1 LGHNA, CDR2 YNFKEQ. The J segment lost 12 bases and the V segment lost 1 base, leaving 9 bases of the junction unmatched.